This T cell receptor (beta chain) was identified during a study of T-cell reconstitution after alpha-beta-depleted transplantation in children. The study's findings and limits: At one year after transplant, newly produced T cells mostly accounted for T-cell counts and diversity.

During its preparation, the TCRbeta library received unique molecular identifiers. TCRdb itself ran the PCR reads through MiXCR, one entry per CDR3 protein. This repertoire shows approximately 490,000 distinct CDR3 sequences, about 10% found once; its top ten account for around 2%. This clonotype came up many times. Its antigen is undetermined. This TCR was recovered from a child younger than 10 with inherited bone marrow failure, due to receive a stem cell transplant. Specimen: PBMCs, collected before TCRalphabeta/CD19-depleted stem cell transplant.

CDR3 nucleotides: TGTGCCAGCAGCCGAAACCGAGATACGCAGTATTTT. Its translation is CASSRNRDTQYF. The genes are TRBV7-2 and TRBJ2-3; D not resolved. This CDR3 is built from 12 residues. Trimming took off 5 bases at V and 5 bases at J, with 8 bases between the two ends. Germline values: CDR1 SGHTA, CDR2 FQGNSA. Full variable domain (remainder filled in from reference TRBV7-2 and TRBJ2-3): GAGVSQSPSNKVTEKGKDVELRCDPISGHTALYWYRQSLGQGLEFLIYFQGNSAPDKSGLPSDRFSAERTGGSVSTLTIQRTQQEDSAVYLCASSRNRDTQYFGPGTRLTVL.